This T cell receptor beta chain originates from a study of cytotoxic CD8 clonotypes in ibrutinib-treated CLL. Overall study findings and caveats: Researchers report that baseline clonality outpaced age-matched healthy donors and tracked circulating CD8+ T-cell counts. With treatment, public clonotypes, which were uncommon, either contracted or remained stable.

The trim removed 2 bases at V and 3 bases at J, leaving 5 bases unmatched. This CDR3 comprises 15 residues. CDR1 is MNHNY, CDR2 SVGAGI, per germline (reference sequence). Libraries were prepared by immunoSEQ multiplex PCR; TCRdb keeps only in-frame clonotypes and omits some of them. The sample consists of over 150,000 clones, over 60% of them appearing once. Worth noting for this clone: Its antigen is unidentified.

The chain employs TRBV6-6 and TRBJ1-2; 8 nucleotides match TRBD1. Sequenced material: PBMCs, taken after 24 months of ibrutinib treatment. The receptor comes from a human donor with chronic lymphocytic leukemia. This CDR3 is CASSYGGQADYGYTF. In nucleotides, the CDR3 is TGTGCCAGCAGTTACGGGGGACAGGCGGACTATGGCTACACCTTC.